This TCR beta chain was sequenced in a study of Ad26.COV2.S vaccination and SARS-CoV-2 variants. Germline CDR1 is SEHNR and CDR2 is FQNEAQ (reference sequence). With 1 base removed from V and 12 bases from J, the gap between germline ends came to 13 bases. This CDR3 is built from 14 residues. TCRdb's copy holds only in-frame clones and misses some; the assay was immunoSEQ multiplex PCR. The sample includes some 290,000 clones, around four fifths of them seen just once. Treatment given: roughly 19 received Ad26.COV2.S at low or high dose, single or two shots; several received placebo; per-sample allocation not given. Sampling was done on day 63 after the first vaccine or placebo injection.

The TCR comes from a person between 18 and 65 years old who received the Ad26.COV2.S COVID-19 vaccine or a placebo. The sample was peripheral blood, taken in a trial of Ad26.COV2.S vaccine versus placebo. This rearrangement joins TRBV7-9 to TRBJ1-6, with no clear D. The CDR3 coding sequence is TGTGCCAGCAGCTTAGGTGCCGGCCGGATACCCCTCCACTTT. Protein sequence: CASSLGAGRIPLHF.